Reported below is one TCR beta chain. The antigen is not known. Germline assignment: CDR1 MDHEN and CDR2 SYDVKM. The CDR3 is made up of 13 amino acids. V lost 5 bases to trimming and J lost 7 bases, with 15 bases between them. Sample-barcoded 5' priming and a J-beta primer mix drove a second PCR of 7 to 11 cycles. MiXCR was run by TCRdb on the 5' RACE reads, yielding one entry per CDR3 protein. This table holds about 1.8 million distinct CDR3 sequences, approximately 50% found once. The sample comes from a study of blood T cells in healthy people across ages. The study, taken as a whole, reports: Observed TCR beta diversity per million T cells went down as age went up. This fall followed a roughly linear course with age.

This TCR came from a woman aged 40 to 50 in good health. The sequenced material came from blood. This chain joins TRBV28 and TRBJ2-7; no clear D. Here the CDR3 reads CASSVDMAAEQYF. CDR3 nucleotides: TGTGCCAGCAGTGTAGACATGGCGGCAGAGCAGTACTTC.